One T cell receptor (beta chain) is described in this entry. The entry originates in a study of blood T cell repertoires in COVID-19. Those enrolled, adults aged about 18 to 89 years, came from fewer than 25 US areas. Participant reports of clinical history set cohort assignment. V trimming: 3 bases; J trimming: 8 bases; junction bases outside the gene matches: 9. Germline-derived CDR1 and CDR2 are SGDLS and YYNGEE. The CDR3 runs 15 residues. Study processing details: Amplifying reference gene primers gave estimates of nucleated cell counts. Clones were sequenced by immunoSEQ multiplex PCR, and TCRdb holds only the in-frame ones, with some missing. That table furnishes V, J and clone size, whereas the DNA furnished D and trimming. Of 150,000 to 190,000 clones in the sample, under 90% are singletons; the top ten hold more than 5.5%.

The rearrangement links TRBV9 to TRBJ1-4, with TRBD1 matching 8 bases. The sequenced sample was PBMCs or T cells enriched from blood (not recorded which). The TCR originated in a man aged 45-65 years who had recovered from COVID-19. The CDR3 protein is CASSALTGEREKLFF. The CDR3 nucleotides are TGTGCCAGCAGCGCGCTGACAGGGGAGAGGGAAAAACTGTTTTTT.